This entry lists 18 T cell receptor beta chains sequenced from one sample in a study of blood T cell repertoires in COVID-19. Measured with immunoSEQ multiplex PCR; TCRdb has only the in-frame clones, and not every one. The sample shows tens of thousands of clones, roughly 80% of them seen only once. Sequences were obtained from peripheral blood. The receptors stem from a woman aged 80 or over with acute or convalescent COVID-19.

The J gene is TRBJ1-5, the V gene TRBV6-5; TRBD1 matches at 10 bases. From germline, CDR1 is MNHEY and CDR2 SVGAGI. V dropped 6 bases and J dropped 10; count of bases not matched to a gene: 9. CDR3 length equals 14 residues. The chain's CDR3 is CASSWTGGIQPQHF. The CDR3 DNA follows: TGTGCCAGCAGCTGGACAGGGGGGATTCAACCCCAGCATTTT.

This chain connects TRBV29-1 to TRBJ2-7; D remains unclear. V lost 4 bases and J 7 bases, leaving 17 bases between the germline ends. CDR3 length: 13 amino acids. Germline CDR1 and CDR2: SQVTM and ANQGSEA. The CDR3: CSVAWPPSLEQYF. Written as DNA, the CDR3 is TGCAGCGTTGCTTGGCCCCCTAGTTTGGAGCAGTACTTC.

The chain combines TRBV9 with TRBJ2-7; 11 positions match TRBD1. J gave up 3 bases and V 3 bases, and 8 bases lay outside the gene matches. CDR1 and CDR2 (germline): SGDLS, YYNGEE. CDR3 length: 16 residues. The CDR3 reads CASSAGQGGYYYEQYF. CDR3 nucleotide sequence: TGTGCCAGCAGCGCGGGACAGGGGGGATACTACTACGAGCAGTACTTC.

This chain uses TRBV5-1 with TRBJ1-1; D ambiguous. With 0 bases removed from V and 8 bases from J, the gap between germline ends came to 11 bases. Germline V lookup: CDR1 SGHRS, CDR2 YFSETQ. CDR3 length: 13 amino acids. The CDR3 is CASSLDGRAEAFF. CDR3 nucleotide sequence: TGCGCCAGCAGCTTGGATGGGAGAGCAGAAGCTTTCTTT.

The J gene is TRBJ1-6, the V gene TRBV5-4; possible D gene TRBD1, 6 bases. Germline V gene sequence: CDR1 SGHNT, CDR2 YYREEE (reference sequence). CDR3 size: 15 residues. Trimming stripped 6 bases from V and 8 bases from J, with 18 bases between. The CDR3 protein is CASKGQTGRDSPLHF. CDR3 sequence (DNA): TGTGCCAGCAAGGGTCAGACAGGAAGGGATTCACCCCTCCACTTT.

This clone has just one count. Written as DNA, the CDR3 is TGTGCCAGCAGTTACTTGGGGGGGGCGTACCAAGAGACCCAGTACTTC. This encodes CASSYLGGAYQETQYF. The chain carries TRBV6-5 and TRBJ2-5; weak D call: TRBD2 (7 bases). CDR1 MNHEY and CDR2 SVGAGI come from the germline V gene. Between the trimmed V and J ends, which lost 1 base and 0 bases, there was a span of 12 bases. The CDR3 loop spans 16 amino acids.

The V call is TRBV10-3, the J call TRBJ1-1, with 9 positions matching TRBD1. This CDR3 spans 14 amino acids. The V gene's germline CDR1 is ENHRY and CDR2 SYGVKD. V gave up 11 bases and J gave up 3 bases; unmatched junction bases: 10. In nucleotides, the CDR3 is TGTGCCCCTTCGACAGGGGGGAGGGACACTGAAGCTTTCTTT. It specifies CAPSTGGRDTEAFF.

V gene TRBV28 combines with J gene TRBJ1-2, with 11 bases matching TRBD1. J gave up 4 bases and V 6 bases, and 4 bases lay outside the gene matches. Germline V gene lookup returns CDR1 MDHEN and CDR2 SYDVKM. The CDR3 sequence is 14 residues long. The CDR3 sequence: CASRSGTGGYGYTF. CDR3 in DNA: TGTGCCAGCAGGTCCGGGACAGGGGGCTATGGCTACACCTTC.

The CDR3 here is CASSLTPGGSGNTIYF. In nucleotides, the CDR3 is TGTGCCAGCAGCCTGACCCCGGGGGGCTCTGGAAACACCATATATTTT. The chain combines TRBV5-6 with TRBJ1-3; D possibly corresponds to TRBD1 (5 bases). CDR1 and CDR2 from the germline V gene are SGHDT and YYEEEE. The CDR3 extends over 16 amino acids. The V end was cut by 4 bases, the J end by 0 bases, with 14 bases between.

The genes are TRBV28 and TRBJ2-7, with D uncertain. Germline V gene lookup returns CDR1 MDHEN and CDR2 SYDVKM. Deletions cut 6 bases from V and 7 bases from J, with 10 bases between. CDR3 size: 11 residues. The CDR3 DNA follows: TGTGCCAGCAGCGTCCTCGGGGAGCAGTACTTC. As protein: CASSVLGEQYF.

The gene calls are TRBV27 and TRBJ2-2, with D maybe TRBD1 (5 bases). Germline CDR1 MNHEY, CDR2 SMNVEV (reference sequence). Trimming left V 4 bases short and J 0 bases short, with 12 bases between. This CDR3 contains 16 residues. The CDR3: CASSSWGGANTGELFF. CDR3 nucleotides: TGTGCCAGCAGTTCCTGGGGCGGAGCGAACACCGGGGAGCTGTTTTTT.

The chain uses TRBV28 and TRBJ1-5, with D unresolved. This CDR3 region has 16 residues. V gave up 1 base and J gave up 4 bases, with 14 bases separating them. Germline V gene sequence: CDR1 MDHEN, CDR2 SYDVKM. The DNA for the CDR3 is TGTGCCAGCAGTTTATTTCCGGCAGGAAAGAATCAGCCCCAGCATTTT. It yields the protein CASSLFPAGKNQPQHF. Supplemented by reference TRBV28 and TRBJ1-5, the full variable domain reads DVKVTQSSRYLVKRTGEKVFLECVQDMDHENMFWYRQDPGLGLRLIYFSYDVKMKEKGDIPEGYSVSREKKERFSLILESASTNQTSMYLCASSLFPAGKNQPQHFGDGTRLSIL.

CDR3 region: CAISNTGTGNEKLFF. CDR3 bases: TGTGCCATCAGTAACACCGGGACAGGAAATGAAAAACTGTTTTTT. The chain couples TRBV10-3 to TRBJ1-4; 8 bases agree with TRBD1. There are 15 residues in the CDR3. V was pared by 5 bases and J by 5 bases, with 7 bases of the junction left unmatched. Germline loops: CDR1 ENHRY, CDR2 SYGVKD.

The rearrangement uses TRBV19 and TRBJ2-1, with 11 bases that match TRBD2. Germline-derived CDR1 and CDR2 are LNHDA and SQIVND (reference sequence). The length of the CDR3 is 15 residues. The V segment lost 4 bases and the J segment 9 bases; nucleotides outside the gene matches: 8. DNA of the CDR3: TGTGCCAGTAGTACCACTGTCCTAGCGGGAGGTGAGCAGTTCTTC. Translating it yields CASSTTVLAGGEQFF.

The V call is TRBV5-1, the J call TRBJ1-2; tentative D call: TRBD1 (5 bases). Germline lookup yields CDR1 SGHRS and CDR2 YFSETQ. This CDR3 is 15 amino acids long. The V gene lost 0 bases and the J gene lost 2 bases, with 11 bases spanning the gap. CDR3 sequence reads: CASSLGAGMNYGYTF. The CDR3 nucleotides read TGCGCCAGCAGCTTGGGAGCAGGGATGAACTATGGCTACACCTTC.

This chain connects TRBV6-5 to TRBJ2-1, with D perhaps TRBD2 (7 bases). The V and J ends lost 6 bases and 7 bases respectively, with 19 bases between them. The CDR3 runs to 15 residues. The germline V gene encodes CDR1 MNHEY and CDR2 SVGAGI. The CDR3: CASRKGGAVWNEQFF. The CDR3 DNA sequence: TGTGCCAGCAGGAAAGGGGGGGCAGTATGGAATGAGCAGTTCTTC.

This sequence joins TRBV5-6 and TRBJ1-2; TRBD1 is a possible D gene (5 bases). Between the trimmed V and J ends, which lost 4 bases and 6 bases, there was a span of 16 bases. This CDR3 contains 14 residues. Germline V gene lookup returns CDR1 SGHDT and CDR2 YYEEEE. The CDR3, as DNA: TGTGCCAGCAGCATGCCGGGACTTGGGGATGGCTACACCTTC. Amino acid sequence: CASSMPGLGDGYTF.

This chain connects TRBV4-3 to TRBJ1-5; no reliable D call. Trimming stripped 1 base from V and 0 bases from J, with 4 bases between. Germline assignment: CDR1 LGHNA and CDR2 YSLEER. The CDR3 is made up of 14 amino acids. CDR3 in DNA: TGCGCCAGCAGCCAAGTAAATAGCAATCAGCCCCAGCATTTT. This gives the protein CASSQVNSNQPQHF.